The 21 T cell receptor beta chains presented below share a single source sample, sequenced in a study of lung T cells in sarcoidosis with Löfgren's syndrome. TCRdb independently ran MiXCR on the reads; one entry per CDR3 protein. The data show under 20,000 distinct CDR3 sequences, around 20% seen once. Specimen: CD4+ T cells from bronchoalveolar lavage. These TCRs come from a human donor with sarcoidosis (Löfgren's syndrome or another form), or a control subject (not recorded which).

This clonotype appeared many times. A read error may account for a junction end that differs from germline. The chain carries TRBV14 and TRBJ2-1; 7 positions agree with TRBD1. The CDR3 loop spans 13 amino acids. Germline CDR1 reads SGHDN; CDR2 reads FVKESK. This chain's CDR3 is CASSRGGYYEQFF. The CDR3 DNA is TGTGCCAGCAGCCGAGGGGGCTACTATGAGCAGTTCTTC. Full variable domain (outside the CDR3, taken from reference TRBV14 and TRBJ2-1): EAGVTQFPSHSVIEKGQTVTLRCDPISGHDNLYWYRRVMGKEIKFLLHFVKESKQDESGMPNNRFLAERTGGTYSTLKVQPAELEDSGVYFCASSRGGYYEQFFGPGTRLTVL.

Worth noting for this clonotype: It is likely a read error, because the conserved phenylalanine at the end of the CDR3 is missing. The chain couples TRBV7-9 to TRBJ2-3; TRBD2 matches 7 bases. Germline loops: CDR1 SEHNR, CDR2 FQNEAQ (reference sequence). This CDR3 is 15 amino acids long. CDR3 sequence (DNA): TGTGCCAGCAGCATAGCGGGTCAATCCACAGATACGCAGTATCTT. Its protein product is CASSIAGQSTDTQYL.

In regard to this clonotype: A much larger clone sits a single nucleotide away, making a read error possible. The chain couples TRBV2 to TRBJ1-5, with D perhaps TRBD1 (5 bases). Germline V gene data show CDR1 as SNHLY and CDR2 as FYNNEI. This CDR3 spans 14 amino acids. For the CDR3, the DNA is TGTGTCAGCAGCCAGGGTGGAAGCAATCAGCCCCAGCATTTT. Amino acids: CVSSQGGSNQPQHF.

The V call is TRBV9, the J call TRBJ1-1; D might be TRBD1 (6 bases). The germline V and J ends were trimmed by 0 bases and 4 bases, with 13 bases remaining between them. Germline CDR1 is SGDLS and CDR2 is YYNGEE. CDR3 size: 15 residues. DNA for the CDR3: TGTGCCAGCAGCGTAGTAGCAGGGGCCGGCACTGAAGCTTTCTTT. Translation: CASSVVAGAGTEAFF.

In its sample, this clonotype was seen once. With a much larger clone just one base away, this may be a read error. The chain is built from TRBV5-1 and TRBJ2-7; 7 bases align to TRBD2. The germline V gene encodes CDR1 SGHRS and CDR2 YFSETQ. V lost 5 bases and J lost 9; bases outside the gene matches: 17. The CDR3 extends over 15 amino acids. The CDR3 loop is CASRFSPSGSGRQYF. The CDR3 nucleotides read TGCGCCAGCAGGTTCAGCCCTAGCGGTTCGGGACGGCAGTACTTC.

This clonotype was detected many times. The J gene is TRBJ2-7, the V gene TRBV5-1; TRBD1 matches 7 bases. With 3 bases clipped from V and 4 bases from J, the junction kept 7 bases outside the gene matches. CDR1 and CDR2 from the germline V gene are SGHRS and YFSETQ. The CDR3 runs 14 residues. The CDR3 nucleotides are TGCGCCAGCAGCTCGACAGGGTCAACGTACGAGCAGTACTTC. As protein: CASSSTGSTYEQYF.

This clonotype was counted at least ten times. The chain links TRBV7-9 to TRBJ2-1; TRBD2 matches 12 bases. With 5 bases clipped from V and 6 bases from J, the junction kept 11 bases outside the gene matches. The CDR3 is 17 residues long. CDR1 is SEHNR and CDR2 is FQNEAQ in the germline V gene (reference sequence). In DNA form, the CDR3 reads TGTGCCAGCAGCCCGCGACTAGCGGGAGTATTGAGCAATGAGCAGTTCTTC. Translating it yields CASSPRLAGVLSNEQFF.

This clonotype came up many times. The chain recombines TRBV28 with TRBJ2-7, with 8 bases aligning to TRBD2. The CDR3 length is 14 residues. Trimming took 6 bases from V and 4 from J; bases not matched to a gene: 8. CDR1 is MDHEN, CDR2 SYDVKM, per germline. CDR3 loop: CASSLTSGDYEQYF. CDR3 DNA sequence: TGTGCCAGCAGCCTTACTAGCGGAGATTACGAGCAGTACTTC. Full variable domain (rest looked up from reference TRBV28 and TRBJ2-7): DVKVTQSSRYLVKRTGEKVFLECVQDMDHENMFWYRQDPGLGLRLIYFSYDVKMKEKGDIPEGYSVSREKKERFSLILESASTNQTSMYLCASSLTSGDYEQYFGPGTRLTVT.

This clonotype counts as medium-sized. V gene TRBV27 combines with J gene TRBJ2-3, with 9 positions matching TRBD2. This CDR3 spans 14 amino acids. The V and J ends lost 4 bases and 4 bases, in that order; junction bases with no gene match: 3. Germline CDR1 MNHEY, CDR2 SMNVEV (reference sequence). The CDR3 coding sequence is TGTGCCAGCAGTTCTAGCGGGATATCAGATACGCAGTATTTT. Translated: CASSSSGISDTQYF.

At least ten counts were recorded for this clonotype. The rearrangement joins TRBV29-1 to TRBJ2-3; D is uncertain. V was cut by 8 bases and J by 0 bases, with 6 bases left in between. Germline V gene lookup returns CDR1 SQVTM and CDR2 ANQGSEA. The CDR3 runs to 11 residues. CDR3 sequence reads: CSLTSTDTQYF. CDR3 DNA sequence: TGCAGCTTGACCAGCACAGATACGCAGTATTTT.

This clonotype was seen at least ten times. The chain couples TRBV4-2 to TRBJ2-5; D may correspond to TRBD1 or TRBD2 (5 bases each). Deletions cut 0 bases from V and 1 base from J, with 6 bases between. This CDR3 is built from 14 residues. CDR1 is LGHNA, CDR2 YNFKEQ, per germline. DNA for the CDR3: TGTGCCAGCAGCCAAGAGGGACCCCAAGAGACCCAGTACTTC. Protein product: CASSQEGPQETQYF.

This clonotype was counted at least ten times. The gene calls are TRBV7-6 and TRBJ1-5; D is possibly TRBD1 (5 bases). The CDR3 sequence is 14 residues long. Looked up from germline, CDR1 is SGHVS and CDR2 is FNYEAQ. Deletions cut 4 bases from V and 3 bases from J, with 10 bases between. The CDR3 bases are TGTGCCAGCAGCTCTGCAGGGAACAATCAGCCCCAGCATTTT. This sequence encodes CASSSAGNNQPQHF.

This clonotype was recorded at least ten times. The gene calls are TRBV10-3 and TRBJ2-5, with a weak D call TRBD1 (5 bases). The CDR3 consists of 12 residues. The V end lost 10 bases, the J end lost 5 bases, and 14 bases lay between the germline ends. CDR1 is ENHRY and CDR2 is SYGVKD in the germline V gene. The CDR3 loop is CASQAGRETQYF. CDR3 in DNA: TGTGCCAGTCAAGCAGGGCGGGAGACCCAGTACTTC.

For this clonotype: A much larger clone differs by one base, so this may be a read error. The chain couples TRBV4-3 to TRBJ2-3; 7 bases map to TRBD2. The CDR3 covers 17 residues. CDR1 and CDR2 (germline): LGHNA, YSLEER. Trimming at V came to 2 bases and at J to 4 bases, leaving 12 bases not matched to a gene. The CDR3 region is CASSQLGTGGRADTQYF. The DNA of the CDR3 is TGCGCCAGCAGCCAACTAGGGACTGGCGGGAGAGCAGATACGCAGTATTTT.

Notes on this clonotype: A read error may produce the germline difference seen at one junction end. This rearrangement joins TRBV20-1 to TRBJ2-1, with unresolved D. This CDR3 spans 17 amino acids. Germline assignment: CDR1 DFQATT and CDR2 SNEGSKA (reference sequence). The CDR3, as DNA: TGCGGTGCTCGACAAACCGGGCGCGGATTTTCCCTTAATGAGCAGTTCTTC. It codes for CGARQTGRGFSLNEQFF.

V usage is TRBV30 and J usage is TRBJ2-3, with D perhaps matching TRBD1 (6 bases). This CDR3 is 14 amino acids long. V gave up 1 base and J gave up 2 bases, with 10 bases separating them. Germline-derived CDR1 and CDR2 are GTSNPN and SVGIG (reference sequence). The CDR3 DNA reads as TGTGCCTGGAGTGGGGGACAACCCACAGATACGCAGTATTTT. Its protein product is CAWSGGQPTDTQYF.

The chain uses TRBV10-3 and TRBJ1-2; D is unresolved. V was clipped by 2 bases and J by 4 bases, with 5 bases between them. The CDR3 length is 12 residues. Germline CDR1 is ENHRY and CDR2 is SYGVKD. For the CDR3, the DNA is TGTGCCATCAGTGAGCCGGGCTATGGCTACACCTTC. Encoded protein: CAISEPGYGYTF.

This rearrangement joins TRBV12-3 or TRBV12-4 to TRBJ1-4; no firm D call. Trimming removed 8 bases from V and 11 bases from J, with 15 bases in between. This CDR3 is 12 amino acids long. Written as DNA, the CDR3 is TGTGCCAGCTCTTTGGCAACGGGGAAACTGTTTTTT. Protein product: CASSLATGKLFF.

This clonotype is termed medium-sized. This chain links TRBV6-1 with TRBJ2-5, with 8 bases lining up with TRBD2. Trimming at V came to 4 bases and at J to 4 bases, leaving 11 bases not matched to a gene. This CDR3 comprises 16 residues. Germline V gene lookup returns CDR1 MNHNS and CDR2 SASEGT. CDR3 in amino acids: CASSALGAGVRETQYF. The CDR3 nucleotides are TGTGCCAGCAGTGCCTTGGGAGCGGGAGTTAGAGAGACCCAGTACTTC.

About this clonotype itself: A much larger clone differs from this one at a single base, so this may be a read error. V and J are TRBV20-1 and TRBJ2-1; D possibly corresponds to TRBD2 (6 bases). This CDR3 is built from 14 residues. CDR1 is DFQATT and CDR2 is SNEGSKA in the germline V gene (reference sequence). The CDR3: CSAGDLSSYSEQFF. In DNA form, the CDR3 reads TGCAGTGCTGGGGACTTAAGCTCCTACAGTGAGCAGTTCTTC.

This clonotype came up a few times. The chain is built from TRBV7-3 and TRBJ2-3; D remains ambiguous. The CDR3 runs 13 residues. The germline V gene has CDR1 SGHTA and CDR2 FQGTGA. V lost 2 bases to trimming and J lost 2 bases, with 5 bases between them. CDR3 coding DNA: TGTGCCAGCAGCTTAGCGGTCACAGATACGCAGTATTTT. Amino acids: CASSLAVTDTQYF.